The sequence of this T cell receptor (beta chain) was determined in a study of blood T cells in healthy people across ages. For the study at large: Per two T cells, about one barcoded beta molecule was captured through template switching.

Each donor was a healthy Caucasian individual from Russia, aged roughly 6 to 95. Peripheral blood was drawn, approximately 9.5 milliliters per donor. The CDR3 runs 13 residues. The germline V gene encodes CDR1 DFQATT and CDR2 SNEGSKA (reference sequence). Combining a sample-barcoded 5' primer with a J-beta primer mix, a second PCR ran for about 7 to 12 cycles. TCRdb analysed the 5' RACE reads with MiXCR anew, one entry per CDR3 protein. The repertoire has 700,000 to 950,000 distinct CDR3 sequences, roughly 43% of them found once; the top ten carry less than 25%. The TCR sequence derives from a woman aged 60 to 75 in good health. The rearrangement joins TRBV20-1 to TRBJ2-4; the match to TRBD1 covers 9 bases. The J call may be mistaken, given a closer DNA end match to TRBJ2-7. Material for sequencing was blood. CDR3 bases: TGCAGTGTCACCGGGACAGGGTGGTGCGAGCAGTACTTC. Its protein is CSVTGTGWCEQYF.